This T cell receptor (beta chain) derives from a study of shared clonotypes between healthy human individuals. About this clone itself: Antigen: not known. Other nucleotide sequences from this sample produce the same CDR3.

The germline CDR1 and CDR2 sequences are SGHKS and YYEKEE (reference sequence). The V end was cut by 4 bases, the J end by 2 bases, with 8 bases between. This CDR3 region has 13 residues. General study findings and limits: Between a handful of donors, naive CD4 clonotypes were shared at a level of approximately 5%.

Assay: immunoSEQ multiplex PCR; the TCRdb copy retains only in-frame clones and omits some. The table lists roughly 2.2 million clones, less than 95% of them singletons. The genes are TRBV5-5 and TRBJ2-3, with D hard to call. The receptor was isolated from a man aged 18 to 29 in good health. Some clones in this sample may be carry-over from other donors' samples. Sequencing was done on a sample of naive CD4+ T cells from PBMCs. The subset is: CD45RA+ positively selected. CDR3 nucleotides: TGTGCCAGCAGCCTGGCTTCCACAGATACGCAGTATTTT. This translates into CASSLASTDTQYF.